This TCR beta chain was sequenced for a study of cytomegalovirus exposure and HLA in healthy donors. Whole-study findings and limits: TCR beta chains numbering 164 were designated cytomegalovirus-associated. When a later analysis compared HLA-associated TCR beta chains with equally common others, the HLA-associated chains turned out to be more clonally expanded and to have lower generation probabilities.

Concerning this clone itself: Antigen unknown.

The CDR3 spans 17 residues. PCR was performed using 60 Vbeta and 13 Jbeta primers. The method was immunoSEQ multiplex PCR; TCRdb's version includes in-frame clones alone and lacks a portion of them. The top ten clones hold around 11% of a sample with about 73,000 clones, 75% of them seen once. The gene calls are TRBV21-1 and TRBJ1-4; the DNA was not compared with TRBD1, the D call given in the table. TRBV21-1 is shown as a pseudogene. The source is a man between 65 and 85 years old in good health and CMV-seronegative. The sample taken for sequencing was PBMCs. CDR3 bases: TGTGCCAGCAGCAGGGTACCCCTCCAGGGGCCTAATGAAAAACTGTTTTTT. Its protein is CASSRVPLQGPNEKLFF.